Below, 2 T cell receptor beta chains from the same sample are listed, as sequenced in a study of blood T cells in healthy people across ages. PCR was performed a second time for about 6 to 11 cycles using a sample-barcoded 5' primer and a J-beta primer mix. TCRdb processed the 5' RACE reads anew with MiXCR; each CDR3 protein has one entry. Counted here are roughly 1,800,000 distinct CDR3 sequences, roughly 50% occurring once; the ten biggest clones make up around 2.1%. The sequencing sample was made of blood. Source of these receptors: a woman in her forties in good health.

The chain couples TRBV4-3 to TRBJ2-7, with 7 nucleotides matching TRBD2. The junction had 10 bases not matched to a gene; V was cut back by 0 bases and J by 5 bases. Looked up from germline, CDR1 is LGHNA and CDR2 is YSLEER. This CDR3 comprises 16 residues. CDR3 amino acids: CASSQDLPGGIHEQYF. CDR3 in DNA: TGCGCCAGCAGCCAAGATCTTCCGGGGGGAATCCACGAGCAGTACTTC.

A note on this clonotype: An end of the junction differs from the germline gene, which may be a read error. J is TRBJ2-7 and V is TRBV12-3 or TRBV12-4; D is possibly TRBD1 or TRBD2 (5 bases each). This CDR3 is built from 15 residues. The CDR3 DNA is TGTGCCAGCAGCCCTACCGGGACGGTACGTTACGGGCAGTACTTC. Residues: CASSPTGTVRYGQYF.